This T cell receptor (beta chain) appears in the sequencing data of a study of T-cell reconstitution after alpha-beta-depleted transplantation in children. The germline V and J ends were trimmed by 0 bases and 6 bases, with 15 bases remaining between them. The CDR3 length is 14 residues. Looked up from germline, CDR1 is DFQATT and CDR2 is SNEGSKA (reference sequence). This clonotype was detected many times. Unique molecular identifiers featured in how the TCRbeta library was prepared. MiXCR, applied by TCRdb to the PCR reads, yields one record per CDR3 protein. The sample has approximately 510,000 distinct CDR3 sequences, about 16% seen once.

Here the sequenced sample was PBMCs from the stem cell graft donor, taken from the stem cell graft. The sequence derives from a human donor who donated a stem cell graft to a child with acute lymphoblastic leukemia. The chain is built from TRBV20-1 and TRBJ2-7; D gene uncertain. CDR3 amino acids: CSAREMGSWVEQYF. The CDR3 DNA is TGCAGTGCTAGAGAGATGGGTAGTTGGGTCGAGCAGTACTTC.